The 10 T cell receptor beta chains given below trace back to one sample, sequenced in a study of cytomegalovirus exposure and HLA in healthy donors. The PCR made use of 60 Vbeta and 13 Jbeta primers. Sequencing used immunoSEQ multiplex PCR; TCRdb keeps in-frame clones, though not all of them. The specimen's table records about 200,000 clones. Sequencing input: PBMCs. The source of these receptors is a girl aged 2 to 9 in good health and CMV-seropositive.

The genes are TRBV5-1 and TRBJ2-1; the D gene is possibly TRBD2 (6 bases). CDR3 length equals 16 residues. V shed 4 bases and J shed 3 bases, with 17 bases lying between them. Germline assignment: CDR1 SGHRS and CDR2 YFSETQ. The CDR3 DNA follows: TGCGCCAGCAGCCCCCGTGGGGGGACGAGCTACAATGAGCAGTTCTTC. The encoded protein is CASSPRGGTSYNEQFF.

The CDR3 DNA reads TGTGCCAGTAGTGCAGTAGGGACAGAAGATGATCAGCCCCAGCATTTT. Translated: CASSAVGTEDDQPQHF. The chain employs TRBV19 and TRBJ1-5; 7 positions match TRBD1. Germline V gene data show CDR1 as LNHDA and CDR2 as SQIVND (reference sequence). The CDR3 extends over 16 amino acids. The J segment lost 5 bases and the V segment lost 5 bases, leaving 12 bases of the junction unmatched.

The rearrangement joins TRBV28 to TRBJ1-1, with 10 bases aligning to TRBD1. The germline gives CDR1 MDHEN, CDR2 SYDVKM. The CDR3 is made up of 16 amino acids. J lost 7 bases, V lost 2 bases, and 10 bases had no gene match. This CDR3 reads CASSLGGRQGAGEAFF. CDR3 bases: TGTGCCAGCAGTTTAGGAGGCCGACAGGGGGCGGGTGAAGCTTTCTTT.

The V call is TRBV2, the J call TRBJ2-5; TRBD1 might be the D (5 bases). This CDR3 comprises 13 residues. CDR1 is SNHLY and CDR2 is FYNNEI in the germline V gene. With 6 bases removed from V and 4 bases from J, the gap between germline ends came to 12 bases. CDR3: CASRRQPGETQYF. CDR3 DNA: TGTGCCAGCAGGCGACAGCCAGGAGAGACCCAGTACTTC.

The gene calls are TRBV2 and TRBJ2-1; no definite D call. Germline V gene lookup returns CDR1 SNHLY and CDR2 FYNNEI. Trimming stripped 2 bases from V and 2 bases from J, with 10 bases between. The CDR3 extends over 15 amino acids. CDR3 sequence reads: CASSERRPTYNEQFF. As DNA, the CDR3 is TGTGCCAGCAGTGAAAGGAGACCTACCTACAATGAGCAGTTCTTC.

The chain combines TRBV19 with TRBJ2-7; no definite D call. The germline CDR1 and CDR2 sequences are LNHDA and SQIVND (reference sequence). V lost 10 bases to trimming and J lost 0 bases, with 16 bases between them. The CDR3 extends over 14 amino acids. In DNA form, the CDR3 reads TGTGCCACTAGGAAGACATCCAACTCCTACGAGCAGTACTTC. Protein: CATRKTSNSYEQYF.

This CDR3 reads CASSSRPPSGSHHEQYF. The CDR3 coding sequence is TGTGCCAGCAGTTCTCGCCCCCCTAGCGGGAGTCACCACGAGCAGTACTTC. The chain has TRBV27 and TRBJ2-7; 10 nucleotides match TRBD2. The CDR3 is 17 residues long. Germline CDR1 MNHEY, CDR2 SMNVEV (reference sequence). With 4 bases clipped from V and 5 bases from J, the junction kept 14 bases outside the gene matches.

The chain has TRBV28 and TRBJ2-7, with a possible D match to TRBD1 (5 bases). The CDR3 extends over 15 amino acids. Germline V gene sequence: CDR1 MDHEN, CDR2 SYDVKM. With 6 bases removed from V and 3 bases from J, the gap between germline ends came to 18 bases. CDR3 in DNA: TGTGCCAGCAGCCCCCGGACAACCAAGAGCTACGAGCAGTACTTC. The encoded protein is CASSPRTTKSYEQYF.

J is TRBJ1-2 and V is TRBV27; D is perhaps TRBD1 (6 bases). CDR3 length equals 14 residues. Trimming took off 4 bases at V and 2 bases at J, with 11 bases between the two ends. CDR1 MNHEY and CDR2 SMNVEV come from the germline V gene (reference sequence). CDR3 bases: TGTGCCAGCAGTTCTACAGGGATAAACTATGGCTACACCTTC. Encoded protein: CASSSTGINYGYTF.

This rearrangement joins TRBV27 to TRBJ2-1; TRBD2 agrees at 12 bases. Germline V gene lookup returns CDR1 MNHEY and CDR2 SMNVEV (reference sequence). J lost 2 bases, V lost 3 bases, and 8 bases had no gene match. This CDR3 has 18 amino acids. The CDR3 loop is CASSLGTSGFLTYNEQFF. For the CDR3, the DNA is TGTGCCAGCAGTTTGGGGACTAGCGGGTTCCTAACCTACAATGAGCAGTTCTTC.